A selection of T cell receptor beta chains follows, all from one sample in a study of early T cells in non-severe SARS-CoV-2 infection. One entry per CDR3 protein results from TCRdb running MiXCR on the 5' RACE reads. The sample holds about 92,000 distinct CDR3 sequences; roughly 17% are singletons and the top ten take around 1.3%. The material sequenced was whole blood. These receptor sequences come from an adult who was a healthcare worker with PCR-confirmed SARS-CoV-2 infection or an uninfected control (not recorded which). CDR3s leave out the opening cysteine and the closing phenylalanine or tryptophan.

j_call: TRBJ1-2; v_call: TRBV13; cdr3_aa: ASSPPGTGYGYT
j_call: TRBJ2-7; v_call: TRBV29-1; cdr3_aa: SVGSPYEQY
j_call: TRBJ2-7; v_call: TRBV19; cdr3_aa: ASSHRRDTHEQY
j_call: TRBJ2-1; v_call: TRBV27; cdr3_aa: ASSGGAGPYNEQF
j_call: TRBJ2-1; v_call: TRBV5-6; cdr3_aa: ASSLGISWQF
j_call: TRBJ2-1; v_call: TRBV12-3/TRBV12-4; cdr3_aa: ASRPLAGGYNEQF
j_call: TRBJ2-1; v_call: TRBV27; cdr3_aa: ASSTEQGPYNEQF
j_call: TRBJ2-1; v_call: TRBV6-1; cdr3_aa: ASSEAGRAFYNEQF
j_call: TRBJ1-6; v_call: TRBV6-2/TRBV6-3; cdr3_aa: ASSTDTGYSPLH
j_call: TRBJ2-7; v_call: TRBV28; cdr3_aa: ASGLAGDW
j_call: TRBJ1-4; v_call: TRBV5-4; cdr3_aa: ASSPRQGATNEKLF
j_call: TRBJ1-3; v_call: TRBV7-2; cdr3_aa: ASSFSGAAGNTIY
j_call: TRBJ2-1; v_call: TRBV7-9; cdr3_aa: ASSSAVVGLSSYNEQF
j_call: TRBJ2-1; v_call: TRBV2; cdr3_aa: ASGTLYNEQF
j_call: TRBJ2-7; v_call: TRBV29-1; cdr3_aa: SVGVSSTYEQY
j_call: TRBJ2-7; v_call: TRBV5-4; cdr3_aa: ASSGEGARSYEQY
j_call: TRBJ1-1; v_call: TRBV29-1; cdr3_aa: SVETVMNTEAF
j_call: TRBJ2-7; v_call: TRBV7-2; cdr3_aa: ASSLFRGLVKNEQY
j_call: TRBJ2-3; v_call: TRBV27; cdr3_aa: ASSPLPTRSTDTQY
j_call: TRBJ1-4; v_call: TRBV20-1; cdr3_aa: SARDFNEKLF
j_call: TRBJ2-7; v_call: TRBV19; cdr3_aa: ASSDPGQGTHEQY
j_call: TRBJ2-1; v_call: TRBV28; cdr3_aa: ASSPRSSGGNEQF
j_call: TRBJ1-1; v_call: TRBV28; cdr3_aa: ASSLVQNTEAF
j_call: TRBJ2-7; v_call: TRBV10-3; cdr3_aa: ATKPGQGYEQY
j_call: TRBJ1-4; v_call: TRBV7-9; cdr3_aa: ASSLRTQATNEKLF
j_call: TRBJ2-3; v_call: TRBV7-2; cdr3_aa: ASNNAGGSTDTQY
j_call: TRBJ1-5; v_call: TRBV6-2/TRBV6-3; cdr3_aa: ASSYWGGVQPQH
j_call: TRBJ1-4; v_call: TRBV29-1; cdr3_aa: SALQGDDEKLF
j_call: TRBJ2-7; v_call: TRBV30; cdr3_aa: AWSIYGTSRSLEQY
j_call: TRBJ1-2; v_call: TRBV2; cdr3_aa: ASSETLNYGYT
j_call: TRBJ2-1; v_call: TRBV29-1; cdr3_aa: SEWTDYNEQF
j_call: TRBJ2-4; v_call: TRBV7-9; cdr3_aa: ASSFPADYIQY
j_call: TRBJ2-2; v_call: TRBV11-2; cdr3_aa: ASRDLQGEYTGELF
j_call: TRBJ2-1; v_call: TRBV20-1; cdr3_aa: SAPKREKLYNEQF
j_call: TRBJ2-1; v_call: TRBV7-2; cdr3_aa: ASSPWAGGDSEQF
j_call: TRBJ2-7; v_call: TRBV28; cdr3_aa: ASSLGSSYEQY
j_call: TRBJ1-5; v_call: TRBV6-6; cdr3_aa: ASRWEYSNQPQH
j_call: TRBJ2-7; v_call: TRBV13; cdr3_aa: ASSLWGTAPYEQY
j_call: TRBJ1-1; v_call: TRBV10-3; cdr3_aa: ATRGGFTNTEAF
j_call: TRBJ2-3; v_call: TRBV18; cdr3_aa: ASSPEDTDTQY
j_call: TRBJ1-3; v_call: TRBV5-4; cdr3_aa: ASSLRGVGVNTIY
j_call: TRBJ2-7; v_call: TRBV5-1; cdr3_aa: ASSLDSEQY
j_call: TRBJ1-4; v_call: TRBV7-2; cdr3_aa: ASSSGTGPRKLF
j_call: TRBJ1-1; v_call: TRBV28; cdr3_aa: ASSRQGSRRPF
j_call: TRBJ1-5; v_call: TRBV24-1; cdr3_aa: ATSDSRREQH
j_call: TRBJ1-1; v_call: TRBV27; cdr3_aa: ASSLSTGANTEAF